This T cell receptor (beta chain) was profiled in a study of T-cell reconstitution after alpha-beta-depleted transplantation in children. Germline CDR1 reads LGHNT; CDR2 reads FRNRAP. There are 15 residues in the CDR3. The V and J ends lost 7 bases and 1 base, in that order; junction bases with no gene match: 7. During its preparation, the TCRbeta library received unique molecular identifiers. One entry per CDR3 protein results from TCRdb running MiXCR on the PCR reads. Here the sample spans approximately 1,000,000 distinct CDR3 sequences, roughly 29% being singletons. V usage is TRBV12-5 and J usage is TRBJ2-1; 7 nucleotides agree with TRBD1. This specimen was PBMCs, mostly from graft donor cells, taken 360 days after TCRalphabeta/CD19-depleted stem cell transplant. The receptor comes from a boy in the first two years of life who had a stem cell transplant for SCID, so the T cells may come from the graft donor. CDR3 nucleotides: TGTGCTAGTGCCATGGGGGACAGTTCCTACAATGAGCAGTTCTTC. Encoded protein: CASAMGDSSYNEQFF.